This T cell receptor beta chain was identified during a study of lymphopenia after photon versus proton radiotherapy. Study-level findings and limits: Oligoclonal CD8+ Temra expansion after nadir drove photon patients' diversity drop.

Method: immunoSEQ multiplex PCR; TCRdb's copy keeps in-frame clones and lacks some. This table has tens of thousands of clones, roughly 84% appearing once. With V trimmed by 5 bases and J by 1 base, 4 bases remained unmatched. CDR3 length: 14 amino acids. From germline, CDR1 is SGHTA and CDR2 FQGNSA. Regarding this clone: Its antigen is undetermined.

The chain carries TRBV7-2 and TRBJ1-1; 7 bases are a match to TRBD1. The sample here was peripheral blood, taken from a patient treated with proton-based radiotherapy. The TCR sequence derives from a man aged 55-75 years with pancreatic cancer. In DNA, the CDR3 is TGTGCCAGCAGCCAAGGGACAGCGAACACTGAAGCTTTCTTT. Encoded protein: CASSQGTANTEAFF.